One sample yielded the 27 T cell receptor beta chains listed below, sequenced in a study of CD8 T cells in ankylosing spondylitis. Broader study findings: Roughly eight highly homologous variants formed a TCR beta motif that appeared characteristic of ankylosing spondylitis blood.

Antigens for these TCRs are unknown. Using its own MiXCR run on the 5' RACE reads, TCRdb lists one record per CDR3 protein. Among around 480,000 distinct CDR3 sequences listed, approximately 17% were seen once. The sequencing input was blood, either unsorted or a sorted T cell fraction (not recorded which). The receptor source for this set is a male donor with ankylosing spondylitis.

The V gene is TRBV6-1, the J gene TRBJ2-2, with TRBD2 identical over 12 bases. CDR1 and CDR2 from the germline V gene are MNHNS and SASEGT. V gave up 7 bases and J gave up 5 bases; unmatched junction bases: 8. The CDR3 covers 16 residues. CDR3 in amino acids: CASNQLAGGWTGELFF. CDR3 DNA: TGTGCCAGCAACCAACTAGCGGGGGGATGGACCGGGGAGCTGTTTTTT.

J is TRBJ2-1 and V is TRBV20-1, with D tentatively TRBD1 (6 bases). Per germline, CDR1 DFQATT and CDR2 SNEGSKA (reference sequence). Deletions cut 1 base from V and 0 bases from J, with 13 bases between. The CDR3 is made up of 16 amino acids. The CDR3, as DNA: TGCAGTGCTAGAGTGATGGGGGCGAGCTCCTACAATGAGCAGTTCTTC. Translated, it gives CSARVMGASSYNEQFF.

In this sample, this clonotype turned up a few times. The rearrangement joins TRBV12-3 or TRBV12-4 to TRBJ1-2, with D possibly being TRBD1 (6 bases). There are 14 residues in the CDR3. Trimming left V 5 bases short and J 7 bases short, with 17 bases between. CDR3 region: CASSPQGLFGGYTF. DNA of the CDR3: TGTGCCAGCAGTCCCCAGGGGCTTTTCGGTGGCTACACCTTC.

This clonotype was observed at least ten times. V gene TRBV25-1 combines with J gene TRBJ2-1; D gene uncertain. This CDR3 contains 12 residues. The germline V and J ends were trimmed by 5 bases and 9 bases, with 11 bases remaining between them. Germline values: CDR1 MGHDK, CDR2 SYGVNS. CDR3 residues: CASSFDPGEQFF. CDR3 DNA sequence: TGTGCCAGCAGTTTTGACCCGGGTGAGCAGTTCTTC.

This clonotype was detected only a few times. CDR3 sequence (DNA): TGTGCCAGCACTATTAGGATGACCCCTGGAAACACCATATATTTT. This gives the protein CASTIRMTPGNTIYF. V and J are TRBV7-8 and TRBJ1-3; no clear D. Trimming took off 7 bases at V and 2 bases at J, with 15 bases between the two ends. The CDR3 consists of 15 residues. Per the germline V gene, CDR1 is SGHVS and CDR2 is FQNEAQ.

This clonotype was detected only a few times. CDR3 coding DNA: TGTGCCAGCAGCTCCGGGACTAGCTATGGGGCCAACGTCCTGACTTTC. This translates into CASSSGTSYGANVLTF. The chain is built from TRBV5-4 and TRBJ2-6; 9 bases fit TRBD2. This CDR3 is 16 amino acids long. The trim removed 3 bases at V and 3 bases at J, leaving 4 bases unmatched. CDR1 is SGHNT and CDR2 is YYREEE in the germline V gene (reference sequence).

This CDR3 reads CSARPGGKNIQYF. Here the CDR3 DNA reads TGCAGTGCTAGGCCCGGCGGTAAAAACATTCAGTACTTC. The chain carries TRBV20-1 and TRBJ2-4; D is unclear. Looked up from germline, CDR1 is DFQATT and CDR2 is SNEGSKA (reference sequence). The CDR3 has 13 amino acids. The ends were cut back, 3 bases at V and 4 bases at J, with 10 bases in the middle.

This rearrangement joins TRBV2 to TRBJ2-1, with TRBD2 as a possible D gene (6 bases). Germline V CDR1 and CDR2: SNHLY, FYNNEI. This CDR3 region has 18 residues. Between the trimmed V and J ends, which lost 5 bases and 1 base, there was a span of 21 bases. The CDR3 sequence: CASSKPPSGTLSYNEQFF. DNA of the CDR3: TGTGCCAGCAGTAAGCCCCCTTCTGGGACTCTGTCCTACAATGAGCAGTTCTTC.

The chain is built from TRBV11-1 and TRBJ2-7, with 8 bases aligning to TRBD1. J was trimmed by 7 bases and V by 3 bases; bases with no gene match: 11. The germline CDR1 and CDR2 sequences are SGHAT and FQDESV (reference sequence). The CDR3 runs 15 residues. The CDR3 is CASSFSGQVPGEQYF. The CDR3 region has the DNA TGTGCCAGCAGCTTCTCGGGACAGGTGCCCGGGGAGCAGTACTTC.

The CDR3 DNA sequence: TGCGCCAGCAGCTTGGATGGGAGCGGGAGGGCCAACGAGCAGTACTTC. Its translation is CASSLDGSGRANEQYF. The gene calls are TRBV5-1 and TRBJ2-7, with 10 bases that match TRBD2. There are 16 residues in the CDR3. Germline V gene sequence: CDR1 SGHRS, CDR2 YFSETQ. Losses at the gene ends were 0 bases for V and 5 bases for J; bases not matched to a gene: 8.

V gene TRBV29-1 combines with J gene TRBJ1-1; 7 positions match TRBD1. Germline V CDR1 and CDR2: SQVTM, ANQGSEA. V was pared by 7 bases and J by 4 bases, with 6 bases of the junction left unmatched. CDR3 size: 12 residues. DNA for the CDR3: TGCAGCGGCTCACAGGGGCTCACTGAAGCTTTCTTT. Translating gives CSGSQGLTEAFF.

This clonotype was picked up a small number of times. The chain has TRBV15 and TRBJ2-1, with D possibly matching TRBD2 (6 bases). Germline CDR1 LNHNV, CDR2 YYDKDF (reference sequence). The CDR3 covers 15 residues. Trimming cost V 3 bases and J 3 bases, with 12 bases left between them. In DNA, the CDR3 is TGTGCCACCAGCAGGAATAGCGGAAGCTACAATGAGCAGTTCTTC. Amino acids: CATSRNSGSYNEQFF.

This clonotype was seen only a few times. The chain links TRBV6-1 to TRBJ2-1; 10 nucleotides line up with TRBD1. The CDR3 is 14 amino acids. Per germline, CDR1 MNHNS and CDR2 SASEGT. Trimming took 6 bases from V and 5 from J; bases not matched to a gene: 4. CDR3 nucleotides: TGTGCCAGCAGCGGGACAGGGGCAAACAATGAGCAGTTCTTC. This codes for CASSGTGANNEQFF.

In its sample, this clonotype was seen a few times. This chain connects TRBV5-5 to TRBJ2-5; TRBD2 agrees at 9 bases. The germline V gene has CDR1 SGHKS and CDR2 YYEKEE (reference sequence). CDR3 size: 16 residues. V lost 1 base to trimming and J lost 5 bases; unmatched junction nucleotides: 9. The CDR3 region is CASSLMFAGGRETQYF. CDR3 coding DNA: TGTGCCAGCAGCTTGATGTTTGCGGGGGGGCGGGAGACCCAGTACTTC.

This clonotype has ten or more counts. The J gene is TRBJ2-3, the V gene TRBV20-1, with D tentatively TRBD1 or TRBD2 (5 bases each). V lost 1 base to trimming and J lost 7 bases, with 9 bases between them. CDR1 DFQATT and CDR2 SNEGSKA come from the germline V gene (reference sequence). This CDR3 is built from 12 residues. CDR3 loop: CSARVGEHTQYF. Here the CDR3 DNA reads TGCAGTGCTAGAGTGGGGGAACATACGCAGTATTTT.

This clonotype appeared a few times. V usage is TRBV7-3 and J usage is TRBJ2-1, with 7 bases aligning to TRBD2. This CDR3 is 15 amino acids long. Germline assignment: CDR1 SGHTA and CDR2 FQGTGA. V dropped 4 bases and J dropped 5; count of bases not matched to a gene: 8. The CDR3 sequence: CASSYSGPTNNEQFF. CDR3 DNA: TGTGCCAGCAGCTATAGCGGGCCTACGAACAATGAGCAGTTCTTC.

This clonotype has ten or more counts. The chain joins TRBV7-2 to TRBJ2-7; D gene ambiguous. Germline V gives CDR1 SGHTA, CDR2 FQGNSA. Trimming stripped 2 bases from V and 1 base from J, with 9 bases between. The CDR3 loop spans 14 amino acids. CDR3 sequence (DNA): TGTGCCAGCAGCTTATCCAGGAATTCCTACGAGCAGTACTTC. The encoded protein is CASSLSRNSYEQYF.

This rearrangement joins TRBV6-5 to TRBJ2-7, with 7 bases lining up with TRBD1. The CDR3 length is 18 residues. Germline-derived CDR1 and CDR2 are MNHEY and SVGAGI. J was trimmed by 4 bases and V by 0 bases; bases with no gene match: 15. CDR3 coding DNA: TGTGCCAGCAGTTACTCGAAAGAGATCCCGGGACAGCTATACGAGCAGTACTTC. Residues: CASSYSKEIPGQLYEQYF.

The rearrangement links TRBV3-1 to TRBJ2-1; D not resolved. This CDR3 comprises 13 residues. The V and J ends lost 3 bases and 9 bases respectively, with 12 bases between them. Germline-derived CDR1 and CDR2 are LGHDT and YNNKEL (reference sequence). This CDR3 reads CASSHRISGEQFF. The CDR3 DNA reads as TGTGCCAGCAGCCATAGAATTTCGGGTGAGCAGTTCTTC.

This chain connects TRBV5-1 to TRBJ2-1, with TRBD2 matching over 7 bases. This CDR3 spans 16 amino acids. Germline CDR1 is SGHRS and CDR2 is YFSETQ. J gave up 7 bases and V 2 bases, and 12 bases lay outside the gene matches. The CDR3 region is CASSLTAGSTENEQFF. Written as DNA, the CDR3 is TGCGCCAGCAGCTTAACAGCGGGGTCCACGGAGAATGAGCAGTTCTTC.

The genes are TRBV12-3 or TRBV12-4 and TRBJ1-1; D is undetermined. CDR3 length: 14 residues. V was trimmed by 7 bases and J by 2 bases, leaving 14 bases between them. The CDR3, as DNA: TGTGCCAGCACTCTAACGGGGTTCAACACTGAAGCTTTCTTT. The encoded protein is CASTLTGFNTEAFF.

The chain has TRBV25-1 and TRBJ1-6; no clear D gene. This CDR3 region has 13 residues. Trimming cost V 3 bases and J 8 bases, with 8 bases left between them. Germline V gives CDR1 MGHDK, CDR2 SYGVNS. CDR3 DNA sequence: TGTGCCAGCAGTGAGTACCAGTATTCACCCCTCCACTTT. As protein: CASSEYQYSPLHF.

In its sample, this clonotype was seen many times. V usage is TRBV11-2 and J usage is TRBJ2-1; D not certain. Trimming took 2 bases from V and 9 from J, leaving 5 bases between them. The CDR3 has 11 amino acids. Per the germline V gene, CDR1 is SGHAT and CDR2 is FQNNGV. The CDR3 DNA reads TGTGCCAGCAGCTTACGCGTTGAGCAGTTCTTC. Residues: CASSLRVEQFF.

This clonotype was recorded a few times. The CDR3 here is CASSSGSSTEKLFF. DNA for the CDR3: TGTGCCAGCAGCTCTGGGTCCTCTACTGAAAAACTGTTTTTT. The chain is built from TRBV7-8 and TRBJ1-4; no definite D call. V was cut by 4 bases and J by 7 bases, with 13 bases left in between. Germline values: CDR1 SGHVS, CDR2 FQNEAQ. This CDR3 region has 14 residues.

This clonotype appeared a few times. The chain combines TRBV7-2 with TRBJ2-5; D possibly corresponds to TRBD2 (6 bases). The length of the CDR3 is 13 residues. The V end was cut by 7 bases, the J end by 5 bases, with 14 bases between. Germline V gene sequence: CDR1 SGHTA, CDR2 FQGNSA. The CDR3 DNA follows: TGTGCCAGCACCAACGGGGACTTCGAGACCCAGTACTTC. Protein sequence: CASTNGDFETQYF.

This chain joins TRBV5-6 and TRBJ2-7; possibly TRBD1 for D (6 bases). CDR1 and CDR2 (germline): SGHDT, YYEEEE. V was pared by 3 bases and J by 3 bases, with 19 bases between. This CDR3 spans 16 amino acids. CDR3 sequence (DNA): TGTGCCAGCAGCTCCCGGGACAACGGACTCCACTACGAGCAGTACTTC. It yields the protein CASSSRDNGLHYEQYF.

This clonotype was observed a few times. V is TRBV28 and J is TRBJ2-3, with D hard to call. The CDR3 loop spans 15 amino acids. Germline values: CDR1 MDHEN, CDR2 SYDVKM. V lost 3 bases to trimming and J lost 6 bases, with 16 bases between them. CDR3 residues: CASSFTPPGGDTQYF. The CDR3 region has the DNA TGTGCCAGCAGTTTTACCCCCCCGGGTGGGGATACGCAGTATTTT.